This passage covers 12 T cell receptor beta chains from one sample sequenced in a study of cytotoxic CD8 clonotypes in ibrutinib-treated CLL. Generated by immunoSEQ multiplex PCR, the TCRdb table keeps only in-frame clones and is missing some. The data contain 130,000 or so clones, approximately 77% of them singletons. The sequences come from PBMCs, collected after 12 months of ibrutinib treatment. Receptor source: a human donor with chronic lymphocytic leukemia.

Here the CDR3 DNA reads TGTGCCACCCAAGGGGGCCTTGACTATGGCTACACCTTC. Its translation: CATQGGLDYGYTF. This chain connects TRBV15 to TRBJ1-2; 7 bases map to TRBD1. Germline CDR1 reads LNHNV; CDR2 reads YYDKDF (reference sequence). This CDR3 comprises 13 residues. V lost 8 bases to trimming and J lost 3 bases; unmatched junction nucleotides: 6.

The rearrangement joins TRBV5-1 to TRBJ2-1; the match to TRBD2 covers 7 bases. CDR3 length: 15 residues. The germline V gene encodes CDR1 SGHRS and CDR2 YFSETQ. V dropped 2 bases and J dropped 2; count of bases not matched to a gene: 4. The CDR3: CASSLGGSAYNEQFF. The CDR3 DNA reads TGCGCCAGCAGCTTAGGCGGGAGCGCCTACAATGAGCAGTTCTTC.

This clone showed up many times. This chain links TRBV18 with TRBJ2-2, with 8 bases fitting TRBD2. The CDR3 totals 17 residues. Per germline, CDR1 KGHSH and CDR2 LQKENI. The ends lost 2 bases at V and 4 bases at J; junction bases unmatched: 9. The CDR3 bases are TGTGCCAGCTCACCAATGGGCGTGCGGGAGGTCACCGGGGAGCTGTTTTTT. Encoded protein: CASSPMGVREVTGELFF.

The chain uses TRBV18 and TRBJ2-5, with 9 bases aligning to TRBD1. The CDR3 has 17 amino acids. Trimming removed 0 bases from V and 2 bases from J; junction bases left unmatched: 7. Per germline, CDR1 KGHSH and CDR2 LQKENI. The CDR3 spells CASSPPVGTGLQETQYF. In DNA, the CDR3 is TGTGCCAGCTCACCACCGGTCGGGACAGGGCTTCAAGAGACCCAGTACTTC.

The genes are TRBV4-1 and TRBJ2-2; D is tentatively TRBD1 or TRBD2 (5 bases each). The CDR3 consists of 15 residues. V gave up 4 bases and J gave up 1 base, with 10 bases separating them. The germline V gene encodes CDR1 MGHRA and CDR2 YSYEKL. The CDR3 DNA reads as TGCGCCAGCAGCCTCGGGACGGGGAACACCGGGGAGCTGTTTTTT. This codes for CASSLGTGNTGELFF.

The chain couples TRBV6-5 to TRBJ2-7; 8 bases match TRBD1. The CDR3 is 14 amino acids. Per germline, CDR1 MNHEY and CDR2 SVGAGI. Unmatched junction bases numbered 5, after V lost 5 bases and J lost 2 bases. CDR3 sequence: CASSPAGGTYEQYF. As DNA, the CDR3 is TGTGCCAGCAGTCCGGCAGGGGGCACCTACGAGCAGTACTTC.

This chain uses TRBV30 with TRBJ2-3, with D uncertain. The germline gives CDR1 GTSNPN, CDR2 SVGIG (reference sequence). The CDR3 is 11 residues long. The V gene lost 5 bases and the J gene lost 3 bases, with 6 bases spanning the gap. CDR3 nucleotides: TGTGCCTGGGGACGGACAGATACGCAGTATTTT. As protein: CAWGRTDTQYF.

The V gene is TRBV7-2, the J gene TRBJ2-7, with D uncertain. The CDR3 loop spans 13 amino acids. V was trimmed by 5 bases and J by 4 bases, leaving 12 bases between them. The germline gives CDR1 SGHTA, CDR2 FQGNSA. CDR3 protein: CASSPGFTYEQYF. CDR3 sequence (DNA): TGTGCCAGCAGCCCGGGCTTTACATACGAGCAGTACTTC.

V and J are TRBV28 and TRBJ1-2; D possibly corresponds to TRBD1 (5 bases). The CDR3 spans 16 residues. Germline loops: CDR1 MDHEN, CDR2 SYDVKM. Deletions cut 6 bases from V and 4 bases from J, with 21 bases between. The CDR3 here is CASRTFIGAVGYGYTF. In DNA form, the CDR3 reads TGTGCCAGCAGGACTTTTATCGGGGCGGTTGGCTATGGCTACACCTTC.

CDR3 residues: CAWSPYDREAGELFF. Here the CDR3 DNA reads TGTGCCTGGAGTCCATACGACAGGGAAGCCGGGGAGCTGTTTTTT. The V gene is TRBV30, the J gene TRBJ2-2; 7 nucleotides agree with TRBD1. The germline V gene has CDR1 GTSNPN and CDR2 SVGIG (reference sequence). The CDR3 loop spans 15 amino acids. Losses at the gene ends were 2 bases for V and 6 bases for J; bases not matched to a gene: 9. Drawing the rest from reference TRBV30 and TRBJ2-2, the complete variable domain is SQTIHQWPATLVQPVGSPLSLECTVEGTSNPNLYWYRQAAGRGLQLLFYSVGIGQISSEVPQNLSASRPQDRQFILSSKKLLLSDSGFYLCAWSPYDREAGELFFGEGSRLTVL.

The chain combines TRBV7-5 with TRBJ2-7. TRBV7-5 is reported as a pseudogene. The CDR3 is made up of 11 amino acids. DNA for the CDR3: TGTGTCAGAAGCTTAGTGGTCGAGCAGTACTTC. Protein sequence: CVRSLVVEQYF.

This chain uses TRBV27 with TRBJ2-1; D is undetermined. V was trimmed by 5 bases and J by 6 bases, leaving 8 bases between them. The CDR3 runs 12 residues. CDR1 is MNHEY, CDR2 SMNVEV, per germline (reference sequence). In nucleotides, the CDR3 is TGTGCCAGCAGTAACCGCGTCAATGAGCAGTTCTTC. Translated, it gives CASSNRVNEQFF.